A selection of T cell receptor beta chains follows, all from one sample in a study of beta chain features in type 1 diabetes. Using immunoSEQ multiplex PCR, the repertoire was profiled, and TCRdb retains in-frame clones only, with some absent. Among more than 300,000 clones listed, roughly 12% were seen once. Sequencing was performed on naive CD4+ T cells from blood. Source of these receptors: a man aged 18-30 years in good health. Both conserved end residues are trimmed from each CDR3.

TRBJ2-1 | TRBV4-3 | ASSQDGTSGYNEQF
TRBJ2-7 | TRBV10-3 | AISELGQREQY
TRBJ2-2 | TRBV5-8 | ASSTGTITGELF
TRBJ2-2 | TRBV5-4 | ASSLALNTGELF
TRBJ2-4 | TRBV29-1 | SVSRGGNIQY
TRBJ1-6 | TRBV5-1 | ASSTDRGSNSPLH
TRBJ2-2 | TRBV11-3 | ASSQDRGPNTGELF
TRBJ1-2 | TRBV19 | ASRQGGVYGYT
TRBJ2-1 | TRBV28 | ASNSPEKNEQF
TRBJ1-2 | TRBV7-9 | ASRQEVYGYT
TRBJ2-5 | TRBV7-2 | ASSPSGRWETQY
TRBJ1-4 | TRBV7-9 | ASSVQGATNEKLF
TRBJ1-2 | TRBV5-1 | ASSGSGQGDYGYT
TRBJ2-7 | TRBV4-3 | ASSLTTGQAYEQY
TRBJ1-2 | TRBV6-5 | ASSLRGYGYT
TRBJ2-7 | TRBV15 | ATSGGLVVPYEQY
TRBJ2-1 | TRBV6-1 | ASSGLPRLDEQF
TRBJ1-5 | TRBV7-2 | ASSQRQLNQPQH
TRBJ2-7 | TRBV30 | AWSIRYEQY
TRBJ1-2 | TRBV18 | ASSPPNGAYGYT
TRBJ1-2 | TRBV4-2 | ASRLNPSRGSYGYT
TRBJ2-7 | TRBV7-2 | ASSSASGYSIYEQY
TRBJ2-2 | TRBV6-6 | ASRRLGGRDTGELF
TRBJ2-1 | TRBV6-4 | ASSGTSGRANNEQF
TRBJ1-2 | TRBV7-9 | ASSLEDSYGYT
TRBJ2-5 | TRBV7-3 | ASSLTGLAGVEQETQY
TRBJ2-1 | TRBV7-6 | ASSLRGTSGGRYNEQF
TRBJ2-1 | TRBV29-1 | SSYLAGTLSDSYNEQF
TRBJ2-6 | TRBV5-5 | ASSFASTSGANVLT
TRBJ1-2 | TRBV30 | AWMTGTGYGYT
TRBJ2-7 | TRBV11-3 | ASSFRARDYEQY
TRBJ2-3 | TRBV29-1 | SVWDYVTDTQY
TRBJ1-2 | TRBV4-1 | ASSQPRQGSNYGYT
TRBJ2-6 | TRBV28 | ASTTQGTPGANVLT
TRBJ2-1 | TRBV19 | ASSRDRVSNEQF
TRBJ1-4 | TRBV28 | ASSSQGGDEKLF
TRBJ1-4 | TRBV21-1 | ASSKAGGLGEKLF
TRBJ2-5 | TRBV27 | ASSSMYQETQY
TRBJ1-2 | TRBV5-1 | ASSLVEGHGYT
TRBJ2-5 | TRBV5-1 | ASSPTGETQY
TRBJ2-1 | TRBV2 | ASSEGRSFNEQF
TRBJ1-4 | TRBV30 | AWNRQGEKLF
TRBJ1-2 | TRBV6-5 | ASSYRGGRNYGYT
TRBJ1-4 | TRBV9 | ASSVGKGNLHEKLF
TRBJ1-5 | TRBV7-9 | ASSLGGAMGPQH
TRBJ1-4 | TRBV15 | ATSRVRGANEKLF
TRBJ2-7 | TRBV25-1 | ASSADFLEGQY